Listed here is a single T cell receptor (beta chain). Its antigen remains unidentified. The data were obtained in a study of shared clonotypes between healthy human individuals. The method was immunoSEQ multiplex PCR; TCRdb's version includes in-frame clones alone and lacks a portion of them. The sample records approximately 1,500,000 clones, roughly 96% being singletons. Germline assignment: CDR1 SGHNT and CDR2 YENEEA. The CDR3 is 13 residues long. Trimming removed 5 bases at V and 2 bases at J, with 9 bases between. Study findings and constraints: Naive subsets generally had larger estimated richness than memory subsets.

This receptor was obtained from a man aged 30 to 45 in good health. The sample comprised naive CD4+ T cells sorted from blood. As to subset: CD45RA+ positively selected. The V call is TRBV11-3, the J call TRBJ1-1, with D unresolved. This CDR3 is CASSPSGNTEAFF. In nucleotides, the CDR3 is TGTGCCAGCAGCCCCAGCGGTAACACTGAAGCTTTCTTT.